Listed here are 9 T cell receptor beta chains from one sample, sequenced in a study of T cells in Graves' hyperthyroidism and ophthalmopathy (dated by TCRdb to the late 2010s). The library was made by multiplex PCR. Sequencing took place on an Illumina HiSeq 2000. Amplification of TCR beta CDR3 regions was carried out from RNA transcripts. The first round of RT-PCR for the TCR CDR3 was performed with the HTBI primer set and the Qiagen OneStep RT-PCR kit. TCRdb handled the public reads itself, with Q25 trimming in fastp and clone calling in MiXCR, and kept productive beta chains. When rows share a CDR3 protein, they turn into one entry using the most common DNA and genes. In all, the sample holds about 610,000 distinct CDR3 sequences, and about 45% of those were seen once. Roughly 8.2% of the sample rests with the top ten. Sequenced: peripheral blood or thyroid tissue (not recorded which). These receptors were taken from a woman younger than 35 with Graves' hyperthyroidism.

The chain is built from TRBV7-9 and TRBJ1-6; 8 bases map to TRBD1. J gave up 7 bases and V 5 bases, and 10 bases lay outside the gene matches. The CDR3 is 16 amino acids. Germline-derived CDR1 and CDR2 are SEHNR and FQNEAQ (reference sequence). The CDR3 sequence: CASSRDRRYGNSPLHF. CDR3 nucleotide sequence: TGTGCCAGCAGCCGGGACAGGCGATATGGGAATTCACCCCTCCACTTT.

The chain recombines TRBV20-1 with TRBJ1-1; D possibly corresponds to TRBD1 (5 bases). The CDR3 has 13 residues. The germline gives CDR1 DFQATT, CDR2 SNEGSKA (reference sequence). CDR3 bases: TGCAGCCCAGGCGGGACGTCGAACACTGAAGCTTTCTTT. It translates to CSPGGTSNTEAFF.

This chain uses TRBV7-9 with TRBJ2-1; D remains unclear. From germline, CDR1 is SEHNR and CDR2 FQNEAQ (reference sequence). The CDR3 length is 15 residues. Trimming stripped 2 bases from V and 5 bases from J, with 13 bases between. The CDR3 spells CASSLSTVVNNEQFF. The CDR3 coding sequence is TGTGCCAGCAGCTTAAGTACAGTAGTAAACAATGAGCAGTTCTTC.

This clonotype was counted once. At one boundary the junction diverges from the germline segment, which might be a read error. The rearrangement links TRBV7-2 to TRBJ1-4; D unresolved. CDR1 and CDR2 from the germline V gene are SGHTA and FQGNSA. The CDR3 spans 11 residues. Written as DNA, the CDR3 is TGTGCCAGCAGCAAATCCGGCACCGTTACTTTT. It yields the protein CASSKSGTVTF.

This clonotype was detected only a few times. The J gene is TRBJ2-3, the V gene TRBV10-3; TRBD1 or TRBD2 may be the D gene (5 bases each). This CDR3 contains 15 residues. Trimming left V 1 base short and J 0 bases short, with 8 bases between. CDR1 and CDR2 from the germline V gene are ENHRY and SYGVKD. The chain's CDR3 is CAISEWDGSTDTQYF. DNA for the CDR3: TGTGCCATCAGTGAGTGGGACGGGAGCACAGATACGCAGTATTTT.

This clonotype was observed a few times. The gene calls are TRBV27 and TRBJ1-1; TRBD1 might be the D (5 bases). Trimming stripped 6 bases from V and 3 bases from J, with 14 bases between. CDR1 and CDR2 from the germline V gene are MNHEY and SMNVEV (reference sequence). This CDR3 is built from 14 residues. This CDR3 is CASSLTGEYTEAFF. DNA of the CDR3: TGTGCCAGCAGCCTAACGGGGGAGTACACTGAAGCTTTCTTT.

The chain is built from TRBV12-3 or TRBV12-4 and TRBJ2-2, with TRBD1 as a possible D gene (6 bases). The CDR3 consists of 15 residues. The V and J ends lost 7 bases and 0 bases respectively, with 12 bases between them. The CDR3 DNA is TGTGCCAGCAACCGAGGGACACCGAACACCGGGGAGCTGTTTTTT. Translation gives CASNRGTPNTGELFF.

About this clonotype: Compared with germline, one end of the junction differs, possibly owing to a read error. The chain couples TRBV7-9 to TRBJ2-2, with D possibly being TRBD2 (6 bases). Per the germline V gene, CDR1 is SEHNR and CDR2 is FQNEAQ (reference sequence). This CDR3 has 12 residues. For the CDR3, the DNA is TGTGCCAAACTAGCACTTGACGGGGGGCTGTTTTTT. Translation gives CAKLALDGGLFF.

This clonotype was seen at least ten times. The V gene is TRBV2, the J gene TRBJ2-7, with D possibly TRBD2 on 5 matching bases. With 10 bases removed from V and 5 bases from J, the gap between germline ends came to 24 bases. CDR3 length: 15 residues. In germline, CDR1 is SNHLY, CDR2 FYNNEI. The CDR3 DNA follows: TGTGCCATCGTTAGTCGGGATACGGATGGGAACGAGCAGTACTTC. Protein: CAIVSRDTDGNEQYF.